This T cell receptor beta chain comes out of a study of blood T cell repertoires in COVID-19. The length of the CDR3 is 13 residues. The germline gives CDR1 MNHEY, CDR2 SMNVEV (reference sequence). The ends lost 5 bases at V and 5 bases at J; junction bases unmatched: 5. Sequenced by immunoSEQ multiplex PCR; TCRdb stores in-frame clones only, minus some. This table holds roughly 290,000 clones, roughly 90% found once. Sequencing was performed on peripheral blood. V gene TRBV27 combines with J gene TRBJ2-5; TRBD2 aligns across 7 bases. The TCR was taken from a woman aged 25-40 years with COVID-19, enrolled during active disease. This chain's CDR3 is CASSLGLEETQYF. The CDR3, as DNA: TGTGCCAGCAGTCTCGGACTAGAGGAGACCCAGTACTTC.